This T cell receptor beta chain was sequenced for a study of T cell clones after liver transplantation (dated by TCRdb to between 2018 and 2020). In the study overall: The samples were obtained from ITN030ST, a randomized trial that attempted immunosuppression withdrawal within 2 years after liver transplantation. Donor-reactive T cell clones were identified using TCRbeta sequencing after a pre-transplant mixed lymphocyte reaction and were then followed in post-transplant blood. As an antigen-independent comparator for donor-reactive sequences, third party-reactive TCRbeta sequences were also identified from pre-transplant MLRs. Blood samples were collected pre-transplant, pre-randomization before withdrawal, and post-randomization after either complete withdrawal or failed withdrawal. Tolerance was defined as complete immunosuppression withdrawal for at least one year with no rise in liver enzymes beyond twice the upper limit of normal. Of the eight recipients, a few were HCV-positive, while the remaining recipients had been transplanted for non-autoimmune, non-viral indications. The subjects received no induction therapy and were kept on standard immunosuppression until randomization at 12-24 months post-transplant. The studied cohort comprised 8 liver transplant recipients, 3 classified as tolerant and 5 as non-tolerant. Paper-wide results and their limitations: The conclusions were preliminary, being limited by small, heterogeneous patient numbers and by non-standardized post-transplant time points. After accounting for repertoire turnover, donor-reactive detection was significantly reduced in 7 of 8 subjects for CD4 and 8 of 8 for CD8. In two subjects, low numbers of available donor cells limited the measurable donor-reactive repertoire. A greater decline was seen for donor-reactive sequences than for third party-reactive sequences, suggesting partial antigen-specific deletion unrelated to withdrawal success. In most of the 8 subjects, circulating donor-reactive CD4 TCRbeta sequences decreased significantly after transplant, regardless of tolerance or HCV status. Because allograft tissue specimens were not available, migration of donor-reactive T cells into the graft, rather than deletion, may have occurred.

Unstimulated PBMCs, after thawing, were stained for CD3, CD4 and CD8 and then FACS-sorted into CD3+CD4+ and CD3+CD8+ populations. Randomization to immunosuppression withdrawal applied to every one of the 8 studied subjects. Genomic DNA was isolated with the Qiagen DNeasy Blood and Tissue Kit. High-throughput TCRbeta CDR3 sequencing of frozen genomic DNA was performed by immunoSEQ, with PCR amplification, mapping, bias correction and internal controls included. The published analysis was carried out like this. Only productive rearrangements were retained, and each unique TCRbeta sequence was defined by its CDR3 nucleotide sequence together with its V and J gene. Donor-reactive sequences required at least 5-fold expansion in CFSE-low cells versus unstimulated pre-transplant cells and at least 0.01% frequency. Minimum frequency thresholds were set for each subject based on the unstimulated sample with the lowest template count, ensuring at least 90% detection power. Jensen-Shannon divergence between the top 1000 TCRbeta sequences after and before transplant was used to measure repertoire turnover. Two-sided Fisher's exact tests were used to test for changes in the detection of donor-reactive sequences. TCRdb provides this immuneACCESS table in a form limited to in-frame rearrangements. Some clones are lacking; in checked studies, under half of them reflect an unresolved V gene, and why the rest are absent is not known. Clonal size and the V and J genes are those of that table, whereas D and trimming came from the DNA. The sample records about 75,000 clones, around four fifths of which are singletons. The ten most abundant clones make up over 2% of the sample.

A word on this clone: Its antigen is still unknown. It has no much larger one-base neighbor in the sample; base qualities were not kept.

Per the germline V gene, LGHNA is the CDR1 and YNFKEQ is the CDR2. V has 0 bases trimmed and J has 6 bases trimmed; junction bases matching no gene number 10. Reading from cysteine to phenylalanine, the CDR3 counts 16 amino acids. The only DNA kept is the CDR3, 48 bases in frame from the first base. The rearranged chain carries TRBV4-2 and TRBJ1-1; a stretch of 7 junction bases matches TRBD1. This receptor was taken from a human patient who received a liver transplant. In patients who had a transplant, some T cells may come from the graft donor. The specimen was CD4+ T cells from blood, collected 48 to 50 months after liver transplant. The CDR3 here reads CASSQDGTASTSEAFF. The nucleotide sequence reads TGTGCCAGCAGCCAAGATGGGACAGCCTCTACTTCTGAAGCTTTCTTT.